This entry lists 21 T cell receptor beta chains sequenced from one sample in a study of vaccination and CD4 T cells after COVID-19. Cultured CD4+ T-cell DNA underwent Oncomine TCR Beta short-read sequencing. TCRdb ran MiXCR on the PCR reads and lists one entry per CDR3 protein. The sample holds roughly 16,000 distinct CDR3 sequences, approximately 67% seen once. Documented treatment: approximately 10-day PBMC culture with coronavirus spike peptide pools or control peptides (ViraFEST assay). These receptors have no identified antigens. Sequenced: CD4+ T cells from blood, cultured in vitro. These receptor sequences come from a human donor who had recovered from COVID-19.

The rearrangement joins TRBV24-1 to TRBJ2-5; D not resolved. V lost 0 bases, J lost 5 bases, and 6 bases lay in between. The CDR3 runs to 13 residues. From germline, CDR1 is KGHDR and CDR2 SFDVKD. DNA for the CDR3: TGTGCCACCAGTGATTTGGCACGGGAGACCCAGTACTTC. Translated, it gives CATSDLARETQYF.

The V gene is TRBV7-9, the J gene TRBJ1-1; TRBD1 might be the D (5 bases). The germline CDR1 and CDR2 sequences are SEHNR and FQNEAQ (reference sequence). V was shortened by 1 base and J by 5 bases, with 11 bases between the two germline ends. This CDR3 comprises 14 residues. This CDR3 is CASSLGRGETEAFF. The CDR3 DNA reads as TGTGCCAGCAGCTTAGGGCGGGGGGAAACTGAAGCTTTCTTT.

The rearrangement joins TRBV30 to TRBJ2-5; TRBD2 matches at 12 bases. The junction had 9 bases not matched to a gene; V was cut back by 3 bases and J by 4 bases. Germline CDR1 GTSNPN, CDR2 SVGIG (reference sequence). CDR3 size: 16 residues. This chain's CDR3 is CAWRPSGRGDRETQYF. The CDR3 DNA reads as TGTGCCTGGAGGCCTAGCGGGAGGGGGGATAGAGAGACCCAGTACTTC.

This clonotype was picked up one time. The chain recombines TRBV27 with TRBJ1-2; tentative D call: TRBD1 (5 bases). Germline assignment: CDR1 MNHEY and CDR2 SMNVEV (reference sequence). Trimming took off 0 bases at V and 2 bases at J, with 7 bases between the two ends. CDR3 length equals 14 residues. This CDR3 is CASSLSRGNYGYTF. CDR3 nucleotides: TGTGCCAGCAGTTTATCGAGGGGCAACTATGGCTACACCTTC.

This chain joins TRBV20-1 and TRBJ2-5; 7 nucleotides align to TRBD2. Germline loops: CDR1 DFQATT, CDR2 SNEGSKA (reference sequence). The V and J ends lost 1 base and 1 base, in that order; junction bases with no gene match: 6. There are 15 residues in the CDR3. The CDR3 nucleotides are TGCAGTGCTAGAGCGCGCCCGGGGGGCCAAGAGACCCAGTACTTC. Translated, it gives CSARARPGGQETQYF.

This rearrangement joins TRBV28 to TRBJ2-3, with D maybe TRBD1 (6 bases). The CDR3 contains 15 residues. Trimming left V 4 bases short and J 5 bases short, with 16 bases between. Germline V gene sequence: CDR1 MDHEN, CDR2 SYDVKM. The CDR3 nucleotides are TGTGCCAGCAGTTCTTTTACAGGGATACAAGATACGCAGTATTTT. Amino acid sequence: CASSSFTGIQDTQYF.

The chain uses TRBV15 and TRBJ1-5; 12 bases are a match to TRBD1. CDR1 and CDR2 from the germline V gene are LNHNV and YYDKDF (reference sequence). The CDR3 contains 16 residues. Germline trimming cut 0 bases from V and 6 bases from J; bases unmatched to any gene: 3. This CDR3 is CATSRDRDRGLQPQHF. DNA of the CDR3: TGTGCCACCAGCAGAGATCGGGACAGGGGGCTTCAGCCCCAGCATTTT. Supplemented by reference TRBV15 and TRBJ1-5, the full variable domain reads DAMVIQNPRYQVTQFGKPVTLSCSQTLNHNVMYWYQQKSSQAPKLLFHYYDKDFNNEADTPDNFQSRRPNTSFCFLDIRSPGLGDTAMYLCATSRDRDRGLQPQHFGDGTRLSIL.

J is TRBJ2-2 and V is TRBV6-5; 9 bases are shared with TRBD2. V shed 4 bases, J shed 2 bases, and the junction held 23 bases outside the gene matches. The germline gives CDR1 MNHEY, CDR2 SVGAGI. The CDR3 sequence is 22 residues long. The CDR3 spells CASSLFPLAGAYSAANTGELFF. The CDR3 nucleotides are TGTGCCAGCAGTTTATTCCCCTTAGCGGGAGCGTATTCAGCGGCCAACACCGGGGAGCTGTTTTTT.

The chain recombines TRBV5-6 with TRBJ1-5; 8 nucleotides match TRBD1. CDR1 and CDR2 (germline): SGHDT, YYEEEE. The J segment lost 4 bases and the V segment lost 2 bases, leaving 5 bases of the junction unmatched. The CDR3 totals 15 residues. The CDR3 DNA reads TGTGCCAGCAGCTTACGACAGGGGTTGAATCAGCCCCAGCATTTT. It yields the protein CASSLRQGLNQPQHF.

The genes are TRBV6-5 and TRBJ1-4, with a weak D call TRBD1 (5 bases). V was cut by 0 bases and J by 5 bases, with 10 bases left in between. The CDR3 is 15 amino acids. Looked up from germline, CDR1 is MNHEY and CDR2 is SVGAGI. DNA for the CDR3: TGTGCCAGCAGTTACTCGACCAGGGTCAATGAAAAACTGTTTTTT. Its protein product is CASSYSTRVNEKLFF.

V is TRBV27 and J is TRBJ2-7; a weak D match, TRBD1 (5 bases). CDR1 and CDR2 from the germline V gene are MNHEY and SMNVEV (reference sequence). The CDR3 consists of 13 residues. Trimming removed 7 bases from V and 1 base from J, with 11 bases in between. CDR3 sequence reads: CASKDTGSYEQYF. The CDR3 DNA sequence: TGTGCCAGCAAAGATACAGGTTCCTACGAGCAGTACTTC.

This chain joins TRBV20-1 and TRBJ2-6; the D gene could be TRBD1 or TRBD2 (5 bases each). The CDR3 totals 15 residues. V shed 6 bases and J shed 4 bases, with 16 bases lying between them. Germline assignment: CDR1 DFQATT and CDR2 SNEGSKA (reference sequence). CDR3 DNA: TGCAGTGCCCTAAGGGACCGTCGCGGGGCCAACGTCCTGACTTTC. Its protein product is CSALRDRRGANVLTF.

The rearrangement uses TRBV18 and TRBJ1-1, with 8 nucleotides matching TRBD1. This CDR3 comprises 15 residues. Trimming cost V 5 bases and J 1 base; bases outside gene matches: 6. Germline V gene data show CDR1 as KGHSH and CDR2 as LQKENI. For the CDR3, the DNA is TGTGCCAGCTCATCCGGACAGGGTACGAACACTGAAGCTTTCTTT. Translated: CASSSGQGTNTEAFF.

This CDR3 is CASSPGGIRLNTEAFF. The DNA for the CDR3 is TGTGCCAGCAGTCCTGGGGGCATAAGGTTGAACACTGAAGCTTTCTTT. This rearrangement joins TRBV28 to TRBJ1-1; D is perhaps TRBD1 (6 bases). The germline V gene encodes CDR1 MDHEN and CDR2 SYDVKM. The ends were cut back, 5 bases at V and 0 bases at J, with 16 bases in the middle. This CDR3 has 16 amino acids.

This sequence joins TRBV19 and TRBJ1-5; 8 bases agree with TRBD1. Per the germline V gene, CDR1 is LNHDA and CDR2 is SQIVND (reference sequence). J gave up 0 bases and V 10 bases, and 5 bases lay outside the gene matches. CDR3 length: 14 residues. The CDR3 loop is CATRDRISNQPQHF. In nucleotides, the CDR3 is TGTGCCACCCGGGACAGGATTAGCAATCAGCCCCAGCATTTT.

The rearrangement joins TRBV6-1 to TRBJ2-5; a possible D gene is TRBD2 (6 bases). CDR1 is MNHNS, CDR2 SASEGT, per germline. Deletions cut 7 bases from V and 2 bases from J, with 8 bases between. The CDR3 consists of 12 residues. CDR3 in DNA: TGTGCCAGCATCGGAGGGCAAGAGACCCAGTACTTC. As protein: CASIGGQETQYF.

The chain recombines TRBV20-1 with TRBJ2-2; D not resolved. V lost 3 bases and J 2 bases, leaving 7 bases between the germline ends. The CDR3 is 13 amino acids. Germline values: CDR1 DFQATT, CDR2 SNEGSKA (reference sequence). Here the CDR3 DNA reads TGCAGTGCTAGCGGCTCCAACACCGGGGAGCTGTTTTTT. It specifies CSASGSNTGELFF.

This sequence joins TRBV24-1 and TRBJ1-2; D gene uncertain. The germline V gene encodes CDR1 KGHDR and CDR2 SFDVKD. V was shortened by 9 bases and J by 7 bases, with 14 bases between the two germline ends. CDR3 length: 12 residues. CDR3 region: CATLLITCGYTF. The CDR3 DNA follows: TGTGCCACCCTTCTAATAACTTGTGGCTACACCTTC.

The V and J genes are TRBV20-1 and TRBJ2-3; D ambiguous. This CDR3 comprises 14 residues. Deletions cut 3 bases from V and 6 bases from J, with 16 bases between. The germline V gene encodes CDR1 DFQATT and CDR2 SNEGSKA (reference sequence). The CDR3 DNA is TGCAGTGCTAGGGGTCAGCCCCTGGGGGATACGCAGTATTTT. Encoded protein: CSARGQPLGDTQYF.

This clonotype was detected only once. CDR3 sequence: CASSSQASYLHSGANVLTF. In DNA form, the CDR3 reads TGTGCCAGCAGTTCCCAGGCTAGCTATCTTCACTCTGGGGCCAACGTCCTGACTTTC. The chain links TRBV6-5 to TRBJ2-6; TRBD2 is a possible D gene (5 bases). Trimming removed 4 bases at V and 0 bases at J, with 19 bases between. CDR1 is MNHEY, CDR2 SVGAGI, per germline. The CDR3 has 19 amino acids.

V is TRBV27 and J is TRBJ1-5; D gene uncertain. This CDR3 spans 16 amino acids. The V gene's germline CDR1 is MNHEY and CDR2 SMNVEV (reference sequence). Deletions cut 4 bases from V and 6 bases from J, with 19 bases between. CDR3 loop: CASSSRWSEHSQPQHF. The CDR3 DNA sequence: TGTGCCAGCAGTTCCCGGTGGAGCGAACACAGTCAGCCCCAGCATTTT.